This T cell receptor (beta chain) is drawn from a study of OX40 agonist ivuxolimab in advanced cancers. The wider study: Ivuxolimab, an agonist antibody against OX40 (CD134), was given to patients. Overall study findings and caveats: Blood T cells, both CD4+ and CD8+, expanded clonally by week 6 at 0.1 to 3.0 mg/kg. Among the lowest peripheral clonal expansion occurred in 0.1-3.0 mg/kg partial responders.

Patients with a history of autoimmune disease or on systemic immunosuppression were excluded. Using immunoSEQ multiplex PCR, the repertoire was profiled, and TCRdb retains in-frame clones only, with some absent. The repertoire holds over 45,000 clones, with around nine tenths as singletons. As to this clone: What it binds is not known.

The germline gives CDR1 KGHSH, CDR2 LQKENI. This CDR3 spans 14 amino acids. V lost 3 bases and J 0 bases, leaving 6 bases between the germline ends. The chain combines TRBV18 with TRBJ2-1; no clear D gene. This clonotype was sampled from an adult with an advanced solid tumor such as melanoma, head and neck, liver or kidney cancer. Here the sequenced sample was CD4+ or CD8+ T cells sorted from blood, taken in a trial of the OX40 agonist ivuxolimab. The CDR3 sequence is CASSPTYSYNEQFF. CDR3 in DNA: TGTGCCAGCTCACCCACTTACTCCTACAATGAGCAGTTCTTC.